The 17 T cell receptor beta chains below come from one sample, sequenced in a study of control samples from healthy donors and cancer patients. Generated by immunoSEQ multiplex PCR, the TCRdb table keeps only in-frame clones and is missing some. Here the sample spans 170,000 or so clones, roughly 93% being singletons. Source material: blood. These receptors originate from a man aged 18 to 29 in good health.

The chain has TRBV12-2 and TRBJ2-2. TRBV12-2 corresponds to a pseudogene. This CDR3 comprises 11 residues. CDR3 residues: CASRLSGELFF. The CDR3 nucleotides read TGTGCAAGTCGCTTAAGCGGGGAGCTGTTTTTT.

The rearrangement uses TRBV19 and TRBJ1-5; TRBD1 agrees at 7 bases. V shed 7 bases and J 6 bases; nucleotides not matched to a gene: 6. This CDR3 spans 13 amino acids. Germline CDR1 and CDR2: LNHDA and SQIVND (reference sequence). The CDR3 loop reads CASMRGRGQPQHF. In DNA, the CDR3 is TGTGCCAGTATGAGGGGGCGAGGTCAGCCCCAGCATTTT.

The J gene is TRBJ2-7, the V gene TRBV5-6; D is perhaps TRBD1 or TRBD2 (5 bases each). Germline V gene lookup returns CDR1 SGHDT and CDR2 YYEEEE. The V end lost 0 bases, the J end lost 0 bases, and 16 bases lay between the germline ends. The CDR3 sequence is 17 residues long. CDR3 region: CASSLEVGRVNSYEQYF. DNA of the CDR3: TGTGCCAGCAGCTTGGAAGTGGGGCGGGTGAACTCCTACGAGCAGTACTTC.

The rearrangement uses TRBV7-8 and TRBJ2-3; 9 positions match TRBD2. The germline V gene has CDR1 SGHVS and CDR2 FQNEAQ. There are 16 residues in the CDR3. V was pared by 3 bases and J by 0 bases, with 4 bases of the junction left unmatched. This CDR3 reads CASSFGGGASTDTQYF. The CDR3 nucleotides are TGTGCCAGCAGCTTCGGCGGGGGGGCTAGCACAGATACGCAGTATTTT.

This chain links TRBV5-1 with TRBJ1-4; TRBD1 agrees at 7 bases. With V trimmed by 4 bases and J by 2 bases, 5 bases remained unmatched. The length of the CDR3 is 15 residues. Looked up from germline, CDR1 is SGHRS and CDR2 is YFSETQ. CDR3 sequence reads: CASSREDRTNEKLFF. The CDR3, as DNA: TGCGCCAGCAGCAGAGAGGACAGGACTAATGAAAAACTGTTTTTT.

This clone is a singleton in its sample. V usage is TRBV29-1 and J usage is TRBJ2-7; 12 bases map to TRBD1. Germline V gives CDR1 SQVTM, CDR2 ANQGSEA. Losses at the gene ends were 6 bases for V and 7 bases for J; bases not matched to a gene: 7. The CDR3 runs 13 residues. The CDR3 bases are TGCAGCGTCGCGGGACAGGGGGCCAAAGAGCAGTACTTC. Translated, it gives CSVAGQGAKEQYF.

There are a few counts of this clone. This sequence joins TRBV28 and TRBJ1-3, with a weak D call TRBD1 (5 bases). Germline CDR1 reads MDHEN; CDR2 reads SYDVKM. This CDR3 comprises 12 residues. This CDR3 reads CGSEQVGNTIYF. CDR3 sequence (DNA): TGTGGAAGTGAACAGGTTGGAAACACCATATATTTT.

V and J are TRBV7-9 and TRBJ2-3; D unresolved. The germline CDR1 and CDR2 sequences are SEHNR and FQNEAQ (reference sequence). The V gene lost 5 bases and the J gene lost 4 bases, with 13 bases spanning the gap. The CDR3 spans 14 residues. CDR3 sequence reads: CASSVPESADTQYF. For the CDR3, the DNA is TGTGCCAGCAGCGTACCCGAAAGCGCAGATACGCAGTATTTT.

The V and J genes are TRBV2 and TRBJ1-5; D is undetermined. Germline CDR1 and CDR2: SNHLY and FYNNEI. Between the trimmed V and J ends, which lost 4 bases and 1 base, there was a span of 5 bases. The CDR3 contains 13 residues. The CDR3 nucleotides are TGTGCCAGCAGTGCAGAGAGCAATCAGCCCCAGCATTTT. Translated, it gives CASSAESNQPQHF.

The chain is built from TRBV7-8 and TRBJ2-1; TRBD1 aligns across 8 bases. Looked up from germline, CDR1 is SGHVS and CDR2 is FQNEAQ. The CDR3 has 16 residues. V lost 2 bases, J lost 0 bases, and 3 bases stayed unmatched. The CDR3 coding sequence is TGTGCCAGCAGCTTAAGGACAGGGAGCTCCTACAATGAGCAGTTCTTC. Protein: CASSLRTGSSYNEQFF.

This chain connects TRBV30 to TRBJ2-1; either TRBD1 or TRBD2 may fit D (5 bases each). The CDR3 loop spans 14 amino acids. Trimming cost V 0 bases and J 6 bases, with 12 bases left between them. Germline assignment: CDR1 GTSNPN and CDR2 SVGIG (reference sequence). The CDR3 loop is CAWSVRGDGNEQFF. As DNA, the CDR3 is TGTGCCTGGAGTGTGAGAGGGGACGGCAATGAGCAGTTCTTC. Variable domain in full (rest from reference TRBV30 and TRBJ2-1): SQTIHQWPATLVQPVGSPLSLECTVEGTSNPNLYWYRQAAGRGLQLLFYSVGIGQISSEVPQNLSASRPQDRQFILSSKKLLLSDSGFYLCAWSVRGDGNEQFFGPGTRLTVL.

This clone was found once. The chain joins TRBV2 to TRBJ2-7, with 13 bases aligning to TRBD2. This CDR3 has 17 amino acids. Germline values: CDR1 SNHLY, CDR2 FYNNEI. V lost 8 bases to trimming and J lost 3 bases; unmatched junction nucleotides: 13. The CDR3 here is CASVSGRLAGGNYEQYF. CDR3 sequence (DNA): TGTGCCAGCGTCAGCGGGAGACTAGCGGGGGGCAACTACGAGCAGTACTTC.

CDR3 nucleotide sequence: TGTGCCAGCTCACTGCAGGAAACTCAAGGCTACACCTTC. Its translation: CASSLQETQGYTF. This chain uses TRBV18 with TRBJ1-2; D unclear. The length of the CDR3 is 13 residues. V shed 4 bases and J shed 8 bases, with 14 bases lying between them. From germline, CDR1 is KGHSH and CDR2 LQKENI.

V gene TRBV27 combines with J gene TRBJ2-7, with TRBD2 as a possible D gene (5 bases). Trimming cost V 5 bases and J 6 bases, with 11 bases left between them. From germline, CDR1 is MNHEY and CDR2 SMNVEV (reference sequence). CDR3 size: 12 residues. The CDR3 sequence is CASSGLGGEQYF. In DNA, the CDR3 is TGTGCCAGCAGTGGACTCGGAGGCGAGCAGTACTTC.

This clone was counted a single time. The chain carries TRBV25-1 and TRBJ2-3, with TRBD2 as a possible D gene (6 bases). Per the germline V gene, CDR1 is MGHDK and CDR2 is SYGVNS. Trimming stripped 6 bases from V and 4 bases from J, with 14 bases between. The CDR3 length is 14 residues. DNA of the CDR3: TGTGCCAGCAGGACCCCTAGCGCAGCAGATACGCAGTATTTT. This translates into CASRTPSAADTQYF. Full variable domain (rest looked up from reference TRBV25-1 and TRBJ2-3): EADIYQTPRYLVIGTGKKITLECSQTMGHDKMYWYQQDPGMELHLIHYSYGVNSTEKGDLSSESTVSRIRTEHFPLTLESARPSHTSQYLCASRTPSAADTQYFGPGTRLTVL.

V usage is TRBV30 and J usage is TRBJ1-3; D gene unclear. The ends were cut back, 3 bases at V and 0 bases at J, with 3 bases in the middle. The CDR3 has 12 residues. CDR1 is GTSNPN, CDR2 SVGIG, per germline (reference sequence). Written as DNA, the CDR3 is TGTGCCTGGAGCTTCTCTGGAAACACCATATATTTT. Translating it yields CAWSFSGNTIYF.

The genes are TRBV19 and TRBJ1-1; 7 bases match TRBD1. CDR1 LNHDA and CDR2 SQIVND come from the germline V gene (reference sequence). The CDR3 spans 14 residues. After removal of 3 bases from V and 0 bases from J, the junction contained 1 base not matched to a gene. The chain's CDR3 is CASSMTGMNTEAFF. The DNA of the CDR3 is TGTGCCAGTAGTATGACAGGGATGAACACTGAAGCTTTCTTT.